This T cell receptor (beta chain) is drawn from a study of shared clonotypes between healthy human individuals. Findings of the study overall: How much donors shared clonotypes was expected to be affected by sequencing depth. The study generally estimated greater richness for naive than memory subsets. The sharing of 5% to 6.5% of naive CD4 clonotypes was seen across a handful of donors.

CDR3 length: 15 residues. The germline CDR1 and CDR2 sequences are MNHEY and SVGAGI. V shed 8 bases and J shed 4 bases, with 15 bases lying between them. Splitting of CD4+ cells produced CD45RA+ naive and CD45RA-negative memory subsets. As to this clone: Its antigen is unknown.

Method: immunoSEQ multiplex PCR; TCRdb's copy keeps in-frame clones and lacks some. The table records 780,000 or so clones, approximately 77% of them present only once. The chain joins TRBV6-5 to TRBJ2-6; D remains unclear. This receptor was taken from a woman under 40 in good health. Sequencing was done on a sample of memory CD4+ T cells sorted from blood. As to subset: CD45RA-negative fraction. This CDR3 is CASSGKRAGANVLTF. CDR3 nucleotide sequence: TGTGCCAGCTCCGGTAAAAGGGCCGGGGCCAACGTCCTGACTTTC.